This record looks at one TCR beta chain sequence and its context. The target antigen is unknown. This sample stems from a study of T cell responses to AZD1222 COVID-19 vaccine. Regarding the study as a whole: Donors skewed white British and female; clonal diversity was possibly underestimated. Increases in Spike-specific TCR breadth and depth were seen after two AZD1222 doses. None of the repertoires were sampled until the peak T cell response had passed. Only a handful of individuals given AZD1222 were seropositive at baseline.

CDR1 is SQVTM and CDR2 is ANQGSEA in the germline V gene. The CDR3 loop spans 12 amino acids. Trimming cost V 6 bases and J 5 bases; bases outside gene matches: 5. Generated by immunoSEQ multiplex PCR, the TCRdb table keeps only in-frame clones and is missing some. The sample has about 140,000 clones; approximately 88% are singletons. The V call is TRBV29-1, the J call TRBJ1-2, with 8 positions matching TRBD1. Source: peripheral blood, taken on day 0 of AZD1222 vaccination. The source is an adult in good health. CDR3 residues: CSVADRVYGYTF. For the CDR3, the DNA is TGCAGCGTCGCGGACAGGGTTTATGGCTACACCTTC.